A single sample is the source of the 14 T cell receptor beta chains below, sequenced in a study of T cell changes during pregnancy in multiple sclerosis (dated by TCRdb to about 2019). Library preparation was by the immunoSEQ multiplex PCR assay. In its TCRdb copy, this immuneACCESS table keeps in-frame sequences only and misses some clones. Where compared with another copy, unresolved V genes explain less than half of these, and the others have no known cause. The sample data list 55,000 to 75,000 clones, and 90% to 95% of these were observed just once. The ten biggest clones cover 2.5% to 4% of the sample. Sequenced material: CD8+ T cells from peripheral blood mononuclear cells, taken in the second trimester of pregnancy. These receptors came from a female donor with multiple sclerosis, enrolled in a pregnancy study.

This rearrangement joins TRBV6-5 to TRBJ2-7, with D tentatively TRBD1 (6 bases). The V and J ends lost 8 bases and 0 bases respectively, with 11 bases between them. The CDR3 consists of 13 residues. Germline-derived CDR1 and CDR2 are MNHEY and SVGAGI. The CDR3: CASGQGSSYEQYF. In DNA form, the CDR3 reads TGTGCCAGCGGCCAGGGGAGCTCCTACGAGCAGTACTTC.

The rearrangement links TRBV4-1 to TRBJ2-7; D ambiguous. V lost 1 base to trimming and J lost 1 base, with 17 bases between them. Germline CDR1 MGHRA, CDR2 YSYEKL. There are 17 residues in the CDR3. This CDR3 is CASSQGAEQIPSYEQYF. DNA of the CDR3: TGCGCCAGCAGCCAAGGGGCAGAACAGATACCTTCCTACGAGCAGTACTTC.

V gene TRBV6-1 combines with J gene TRBJ1-2; 9 positions agree with TRBD1. The germline V gene has CDR1 MNHNS and CDR2 SASEGT. V was clipped by 5 bases and J by 4 bases; unmatched bases: 5. The CDR3 covers 14 residues. CDR3 nucleotides: TGTGCCAGCAGTCCGGGACAGGGTTCCTATGGCTACACCTTC. It translates to CASSPGQGSYGYTF.

The chain uses TRBV28 and TRBJ2-5; 10 bases align to TRBD1. Germline V lookup: CDR1 MDHEN, CDR2 SYDVKM. This CDR3 has 16 amino acids. The junction had 11 bases not matched to a gene; V was cut back by 6 bases and J by 4 bases. The CDR3 sequence is CASSDKTGGAGETQYF. CDR3 nucleotide sequence: TGTGCCAGCAGCGACAAGACAGGGGGCGCGGGAGAGACCCAGTACTTC.

The CDR3 nucleotides read TGTGCCAGCAGTGAGGCCCAGGGTCTTAGATACACAGATACGCAGTATTTT. This codes for CASSEAQGLRYTDTQYF. V gene TRBV2 combines with J gene TRBJ2-3, with D possibly TRBD1 on 5 matching bases. V dropped 3 bases and J dropped 2 bases, with 18 bases sitting between them. The V gene's germline CDR1 is SNHLY and CDR2 FYNNEI. CDR3 size: 17 residues.

The rearrangement joins TRBV27 to TRBJ2-7; 11 nucleotides match TRBD1. V shed 4 bases, J shed 3 bases, and the junction held 2 bases outside the gene matches. Germline V lookup: CDR1 MNHEY, CDR2 SMNVEV (reference sequence). This CDR3 region has 14 residues. The CDR3 protein is CASSWTGGSYEQYF. The CDR3 DNA reads as TGTGCCAGCAGTTGGACAGGGGGCAGCTACGAGCAGTACTTC.

This clone was seen once. This chain joins TRBV6-1 and TRBJ2-6; D not resolved. V was cut by 5 bases and J by 4 bases, with 12 bases left in between. The CDR3 length is 15 residues. CDR1 is MNHNS, CDR2 SASEGT, per germline. CDR3 amino acids: CASSSPRGGANVLTF. The CDR3 DNA sequence: TGTGCCAGCAGTAGCCCGCGAGGAGGGGCCAACGTCCTGACTTTC.

The chain combines TRBV18 with TRBJ2-2; TRBD2 matches at 11 bases. Germline values: CDR1 KGHSH, CDR2 LQKENI. The CDR3 has 15 amino acids. With V trimmed by 3 bases and J by 6 bases, 3 bases remained unmatched. This chain's CDR3 is CASSPGLAAPGELFF. The CDR3 coding sequence is TGTGCCAGCTCACCGGGACTAGCGGCGCCCGGGGAGCTGTTTTTT.

This clone came up once. The chain links TRBV29-1 to TRBJ1-2, with D unresolved. V lost 4 bases, J lost 4 bases, and 10 bases lay in between. Germline CDR1 reads SQVTM; CDR2 reads ANQGSEA. The CDR3 is 12 amino acids. The CDR3 loop reads CSVVGGLYGYTF. The CDR3 nucleotides read TGCAGCGTTGTAGGAGGGCTCTATGGCTACACCTTC. Based on the CDR3 plus reference TRBV29-1 and TRBJ1-2, the full variable domain is SAVISQKPSRDICQRGTSLTIQCQVDSQVTMMFWYRQQPGQSLTLIATANQGSEATYESGFVIDKFPISRPNLTFSTLTVSNMSPEDSSIYLCSVVGGLYGYTFGSGTRLTVV.

V is TRBV7-8 and J is TRBJ1-1; no clear D gene. The CDR3 has 14 residues. V was trimmed by 2 bases and J by 1 base, leaving 8 bases between them. The V gene's germline CDR1 is SGHVS and CDR2 FQNEAQ. The CDR3: CASSLYGENTEAFF. DNA for the CDR3: TGTGCCAGCAGCTTATACGGAGAGAACACTGAAGCTTTCTTT. Using reference TRBV7-8 and TRBJ1-1 for the parts outside the CDR3, the full variable domain is GAGVSQSPRYKVAKRGQDVALRCDPISGHVSLFWYQQALGQGPEFLTYFQNEAQLDKSGLPSDRFFAERPEGSVSTLKIQRTQQEDSAVYLCASSLYGENTEAFFGQGTRLTVV.

The V call is TRBV7-9, the J call TRBJ1-1, with 11 bases that match TRBD1. V lost 5 bases, J lost 3 bases, and 8 bases stayed unmatched. CDR3 size: 16 residues. The germline gives CDR1 SEHNR, CDR2 FQNEAQ (reference sequence). CDR3 protein: CASSPRDRGFDTEAFF. For the CDR3, the DNA is TGTGCCAGCAGCCCCCGGGACAGGGGGTTCGACACTGAAGCTTTCTTT.

The genes are TRBV27 and TRBJ2-6; 7 bases align to TRBD1. V was pared by 8 bases and J by 3 bases, with 25 bases of the junction left unmatched. The germline gives CDR1 MNHEY, CDR2 SMNVEV (reference sequence). The CDR3 spans 21 residues. CDR3 sequence reads: CASSSPYLWAGGKGGANVLTF. The CDR3, as DNA: TGTGCCAGCTCATCCCCCTATCTATGGGCAGGGGGAAAAGGTGGGGCCAACGTCCTGACTTTC.

Sample share makes this clone medium-sized. V is TRBV28 and J is TRBJ1-1; unclear D gene. The germline V and J ends were trimmed by 2 bases and 4 bases, with 11 bases remaining between them. This CDR3 is built from 14 residues. Germline CDR1 is MDHEN and CDR2 is SYDVKM. The CDR3 protein is CASSLVKGGTEAFF. For the CDR3, the DNA is TGTGCCAGCAGTTTAGTAAAGGGAGGCACTGAAGCTTTCTTT.

The chain carries TRBV10-2 and TRBJ2-3; D is undetermined. Germline V gene lookup returns CDR1 WSHSY and CDR2 SAAADI. The CDR3 extends over 15 amino acids. V was shortened by 4 bases and J by 0 bases, with 11 bases between the two germline ends. The CDR3 loop reads CASSAVLSSTDTQYF. The CDR3 region has the DNA TGCGCCAGCAGTGCCGTTCTCTCGAGCACAGATACGCAGTATTTT.